This T cell receptor (beta chain) was sequenced in a study of blood T cell repertoires in COVID-19 (TCRdb year 2020). With respect to the entire study: Collaborator samples came from the United States, Italy and Spain and covered acute and convalescent phases of COVID-19. Where HLA class I and class II types were available, the types were taken from metadata supplied by the sample provider, not from assay-based typing. Subjects who had been exposed to COVID-19, were actively infected with it, or had recovered from it provided the deeply sampled blood TCRbeta repertoires that made up the dataset. A de-identified subject ID, COVID-19 status, age in years and sex were almost always included in the sample metadata. The repertoires were made available in a free public database intended to serve as a resource for research on the immune response to SARS-CoV-2. Samples came from the ongoing ImmuneRACE study (first 160 participants) plus 1,254 subjects from 6 global collaborators. The material from the prospective study consisted of cDNA or gDNA derived from T cells, B-cell-depleted T cells, or PBMCs. The study at large found these results: Clinical and demographic metadata were provided uncurated, with the amount varying by source and participant.

Via the germline V gene, CDR1 is SGHVS and CDR2 FQNEAQ. V is reduced by 5 bases and J by 3 bases, leaving a spacing of 23 bases between them. The CDR3 covers 18 residues, taking in both the cysteine and the phenylalanine. Only the CDR3 DNA stays, 54 bases, in frame from base 1. Remarks on this clone: Its antigen is unknown. No clone much larger than this one lies a single base away; base qualities are absent.

Each collaborating institution followed its own protocols to collect whole blood in K2EDTA tubes. For TCRbeta analysis, collaborators shipped samples as frozen whole blood, isolated PBMCs, or DNA extracted from either of those sample types. TCRbeta CDR3 regions were amplified from genomic DNA by means of the immunoSEQ Assay, a bias-controlled multiplex PCR. In the authors' own workflow: The number of nucleated cells in each sample was estimated from the amplification of reference gene primers within the assay. To quantify the absolute abundance of each unique TCRbeta CDR3 rearrangement, sequence reads were collapsed and filtered. Productive Simpson clonality was computed per sample as the square root of Simpson's diversity index over productive rearrangements. Here the immuneACCESS table is served through TCRdb, limited to in-frame sequences with V and J called. Missing clones are a known gap in these copies; in checked studies unresolved V genes cover under half, and the rest lacks a known reason. Clone size and the V and J calls come from that table; the DNA yielded D and trimming. In all, the sample holds more than 200,000 clones, and 83% of those were seen once. 2.5% to 3% of the sample is held by the ten biggest clonotypes.

The source of this sequence is a woman aged 70-85 years with active or convalescent COVID-19. The chain joins TRBV7-8 to TRBJ1-5, with no reliable assignment of the D segment. Sequencing input: peripheral blood. The encoded CDR3 is CASSPFRPGRDYNQPQHF. The nucleotide sequence reads as follows: TGTGCCAGCAGCCCTTTCCGCCCAGGTCGAGACTACAATCAGCCCCAGCATTTT.